One and the same sample provided the 32 T cell receptor beta chains below, sequenced in a study of technical replicates of blood from a few donors. Sequencing used immunoSEQ multiplex PCR; TCRdb keeps in-frame clones, though not all of them. The profile shows tens of thousands of clones, around nine tenths of them singletons. The specimen sequenced was T cells isolated from PBMCs. The receptor source for this set is a human donor in good health.

The gene calls are TRBV30 and TRBJ1-2; D unclear. Germline CDR1 GTSNPN, CDR2 SVGIG (reference sequence). This CDR3 has 11 amino acids. Trimming left V 1 base short and J 8 bases short, with 8 bases between. CDR3 loop: CAWSAEAGYTF. The CDR3 region has the DNA TGTGCCTGGAGTGCAGAGGCGGGCTACACCTTC.

This chain links TRBV19 with TRBJ1-1, with D unclear. From germline, CDR1 is LNHDA and CDR2 SQIVND (reference sequence). V lost 2 bases and J 0 bases, leaving 10 bases between the germline ends. The CDR3 contains 15 residues. The CDR3: CASSIIGGMNTEAFF. CDR3 nucleotide sequence: TGTGCCAGTAGTATAATAGGAGGTATGAACACTGAAGCTTTCTTT.

The chain links TRBV27 to TRBJ2-7; D not resolved. Between the trimmed V and J ends, which lost 2 bases and 7 bases, there was a span of 9 bases. CDR1 and CDR2 from the germline V gene are MNHEY and SMNVEV (reference sequence). The CDR3 is 12 residues long. DNA for the CDR3: TGTGCCAGCAGTTTAACTGGTCTTGAGCAGTACTTC. It encodes CASSLTGLEQYF.

This rearrangement joins TRBV5-1 to TRBJ2-7, with 9 bases aligning to TRBD1. Losses at the gene ends were 4 bases for V and 2 bases for J; bases not matched to a gene: 7. The CDR3 sequence is 15 residues long. Germline V gives CDR1 SGHRS, CDR2 YFSETQ. In DNA, the CDR3 is TGCGCCAGCAGCCACCGGACAGGGGACCCCTACGAGCAGTACTTC. It yields the protein CASSHRTGDPYEQYF.

This chain joins TRBV7-3 and TRBJ2-3, with D maybe TRBD1 (6 bases). Per the germline V gene, CDR1 is SGHTA and CDR2 is FQGTGA. Trimming left V 5 bases short and J 7 bases short, with 16 bases between. This CDR3 spans 14 amino acids. This CDR3 is CASSPTGSQNTQYF. CDR3 DNA sequence: TGTGCCAGCAGCCCCACAGGGTCCCAGAATACGCAGTATTTT.

J is TRBJ2-5 and V is TRBV19; D uncertain. The germline CDR1 and CDR2 sequences are LNHDA and SQIVND (reference sequence). The CDR3 contains 11 residues. Trimming cost V 10 bases and J 4 bases, with 10 bases left between them. As DNA, the CDR3 is TGTGCCACCTGGGCCAGAGAGACCCAGTACTTC. Its translation is CATWARETQYF.

The V and J genes are TRBV5-4 and TRBJ2-3, with 9 bases matching TRBD2. The CDR3 extends over 15 amino acids. Germline lookup yields CDR1 SGHNT and CDR2 YYREEE (reference sequence). Trimming took 4 bases from V and 0 from J; bases not matched to a gene: 3. The CDR3 DNA reads TGTGCCAGCAGCCGCGGGGGGGCAAGCACAGATACGCAGTATTTT. Its translation is CASSRGGASTDTQYF.

V usage is TRBV5-1 and J usage is TRBJ1-1; 7 bases are shared with TRBD1. Losses at the gene ends were 4 bases for V and 0 bases for J; bases not matched to a gene: 12. The CDR3 length is 17 residues. CDR1 is SGHRS and CDR2 is YFSETQ in the germline V gene. The CDR3 region is CASSVYRGPDLNTEAFF. DNA of the CDR3: TGCGCCAGCAGCGTCTACAGGGGACCCGACTTGAACACTGAAGCTTTCTTT. Together with reference TRBV5-1 and TRBJ1-1, the CDR3 gives the full variable domain: KAGVTQTPRYLIKTRGQQVTLSCSPISGHRSVSWYQQTPGQGLQFLFEYFSETQRNKGNFPGRFSGRQFSNSRSEMNVSTLELGDSALYLCASSVYRGPDLNTEAFFGQGTRLTVV.

This sequence joins TRBV19 and TRBJ1-5; possible D gene TRBD1, 6 bases. From germline, CDR1 is LNHDA and CDR2 SQIVND (reference sequence). The CDR3 length is 14 residues. The V end was cut by 11 bases, the J end by 0 bases, with 14 bases between. CDR3 in DNA: TGTGCCGCCGCACAGGGAGATAGCAATCAGCCCCAGCATTTT. This encodes CAAAQGDSNQPQHF.

The chain links TRBV5-4 to TRBJ2-1, with 7 bases identical to TRBD1. The CDR3 covers 15 residues. Unmatched junction bases numbered 8, after V lost 2 bases and J lost 6 bases. Per the germline V gene, CDR1 is SGHNT and CDR2 is YYREEE (reference sequence). Written as DNA, the CDR3 is TGTGCCAGCAGCTTCCCAGGGGGACGGGGCAATGAGCAGTTCTTC. Translating gives CASSFPGGRGNEQFF.

The J gene is TRBJ2-1, the V gene TRBV9; 8 bases agree with TRBD2. J gave up 10 bases and V 4 bases, and 13 bases lay outside the gene matches. This CDR3 region has 15 residues. The germline V gene encodes CDR1 SGDLS and CDR2 YYNGEE. CDR3 nucleotides: TGTGCCAGCAGCACAGGCGTTAGCGGGACTGAAGAGCAGTTCTTC. Amino acid sequence: CASSTGVSGTEEQFF.

This rearrangement joins TRBV11-3 to TRBJ2-3; D unresolved. Trimming removed 1 base from V and 8 bases from J, with 4 bases in between. The CDR3 length is 11 residues. Looked up from germline, CDR1 is SGHNT and CDR2 is YENEEA. The CDR3 protein is CASSLGVTQYF. The CDR3 nucleotides read TGTGCCAGCAGCTTAGGCGTTACGCAGTATTTT. The full variable domain, with the rest looked up from reference TRBV11-3 and TRBJ2-3, is EAGVVQSPRYKIIEKKQPVAFWCNPISGHNTLYWYLQNLGQGPELLIRYENEEAVDDSQLPKDRFSAERLKGVDSTLKIQPAELGDSAVYLCASSLGVTQYFGPGTRLTVL.

V is TRBV6-5 and J is TRBJ1-2; 7 bases are shared with TRBD1. Germline values: CDR1 MNHEY, CDR2 SVGAGI. V lost 0 bases and J lost 8; bases outside the gene matches: 12. The CDR3 totals 16 residues. DNA of the CDR3: TGTGCCAGCAGTTACTCGTCGGGGACAGTCCTTTACGGCTACACCTTC. It codes for CASSYSSGTVLYGYTF.

The rearrangement links TRBV28 to TRBJ2-1; 12 bases fit TRBD2. There are 13 residues in the CDR3. Germline-derived CDR1 and CDR2 are MDHEN and SYDVKM. V trimming: 3 bases; J trimming: 16 bases; junction bases outside the gene matches: 7. CDR3 amino acids: CASSLGLAGERFF. In DNA, the CDR3 is TGTGCCAGCAGTTTGGGACTAGCGGGTGAACGCTTCTTC.

This clone was seen just once. The chain carries TRBV29-1 and TRBJ2-1; the match to TRBD1 covers 11 bases. The germline V gene encodes CDR1 SQVTM and CDR2 ANQGSEA. The CDR3 totals 13 residues. CDR3 residues: CGGDRGKRNEQFF. The DNA for the CDR3 is TGCGGGGGGGACAGGGGGAAGAGGAATGAGCAGTTCTTC.

The gene calls are TRBV21-1 and TRBJ2-7; the table's D call, TRBD2, was not checked against the DNA. TRBV21-1 is a recognized pseudogene. This CDR3 has 16 residues. This chain's CDR3 is CASSGLAGGLGLEQYF. The CDR3 DNA follows: TGTGCCAGCAGTGGCTTAGCGGGAGGGCTGGGTCTCGAGCAGTACTTC.

The chain has TRBV7-9 and TRBJ2-5; 9 positions match TRBD1. The V gene's germline CDR1 is SEHNR and CDR2 FQNEAQ (reference sequence). The CDR3 is 14 amino acids. V lost 5 bases, J lost 2 bases, and 3 bases stayed unmatched. In DNA form, the CDR3 reads TGTGCCAGCAGCCGCGGGACAGGGCAAGAGACCCAGTACTTC. Residues: CASSRGTGQETQYF. Full variable domain (missing parts from reference TRBV7-9 and TRBJ2-5): DTGVSQNPRHKITKRGQNVTFRCDPISEHNRLYWYRQTLGQGPEFLTYFQNEAQLEKSRLLSDRFSAERPKGSFSTLEIQRTEQGDSAMYLCASSRGTGQETQYFGPGTRLLVL.

The chain uses TRBV6-1 and TRBJ2-7; 10 bases line up with TRBD2. The CDR3 contains 14 residues. After removal of 6 bases from V and 2 bases from J, the junction contained 4 bases not matched to a gene. From germline, CDR1 is MNHNS and CDR2 SASEGT. Here the CDR3 reads CASRELAGTYEQYF. The CDR3 nucleotides are TGTGCCAGCAGGGAACTAGCGGGGACCTACGAGCAGTACTTC.

This clone showed up just a few times. The J gene is TRBJ1-5, the V gene TRBV6-5, with D unclear. Germline V gene data show CDR1 as MNHEY and CDR2 as SVGAGI. Trimming shortened V by 4 bases and J by 6 bases, and 10 bases separated the two germline ends. This CDR3 contains 13 residues. This CDR3 is CASSSGGSQPQHF. In DNA form, the CDR3 reads TGTGCCAGCAGTTCGGGAGGGAGTCAGCCCCAGCATTTT.

V usage is TRBV6-1 and J usage is TRBJ1-4; 9 bases line up with TRBD1. The CDR3 consists of 14 residues. The J segment lost 8 bases and the V segment lost 3 bases, leaving 4 bases of the junction unmatched. Germline V lookup: CDR1 MNHNS, CDR2 SASEGT. CDR3 nucleotides: TGTGCCAGCAGTGATGGGACAGGGAACGAAAAACTGTTTTTT. It encodes CASSDGTGNEKLFF.

The CDR3 bases are TGTGCCAGCAGTTTTAGAGCTAGCGGGATCAATGAGCAGTTCTTC. Protein product: CASSFRASGINEQFF. The chain recombines TRBV7-9 with TRBJ2-1; TRBD2 matches at 9 bases. V was pared by 6 bases and J by 6 bases, with 9 bases of the junction left unmatched. Per germline, CDR1 SEHNR and CDR2 FQNEAQ (reference sequence). The CDR3 length is 15 residues.

The gene calls are TRBV4-1 and TRBJ2-2; 7 positions match TRBD1. Unmatched junction bases numbered 3, after V lost 2 bases and J lost 0 bases. The CDR3 length is 16 residues. Germline assignment: CDR1 MGHRA and CDR2 YSYEKL. CDR3 sequence: CASSQRTGTNTGELFF. DNA of the CDR3: TGCGCCAGCAGCCAAAGGACAGGAACGAACACCGGGGAGCTGTTTTTT.

V and J are TRBV25-1 and TRBJ2-7, with TRBD2 matching over 8 bases. V gave up 6 bases and J gave up 7 bases; unmatched junction bases: 8. Germline CDR1 reads MGHDK; CDR2 reads SYGVNS. This CDR3 comprises 13 residues. DNA of the CDR3: TGTGCCAGCAGCACGGGGGGGCTTATGGAGCAGTACTTC. This gives the protein CASSTGGLMEQYF.

This clone has only one observation. V and J are TRBV12-2 and TRBJ1-2; the D call in the table, TRBD1, was not verified against the DNA. TRBV12-2 is labeled a pseudogene. The length of the CDR3 is 15 residues. CDR3 bases: TGTGCAAGTCGCCCGGTCGGGACAGCTAACTATGGCTACACCTTC. Translation: CASRPVGTANYGYTF.

The V and J genes are TRBV7-9 and TRBJ2-3; weak D call: TRBD1 (8 bases). V shed 4 bases and J shed 6 bases, with 11 bases lying between them. This CDR3 has 13 amino acids. Germline CDR1 is SEHNR and CDR2 is FQNEAQ (reference sequence). The CDR3 nucleotides are TGTGCCAGCAGCTCACAGGGGGGGGATACGCAGTATTTT. The encoded protein is CASSSQGGDTQYF.

The chain is built from TRBV28 and TRBJ2-2, with D maybe TRBD2 (5 bases). With 1 base removed from V and 0 bases from J, the gap between germline ends came to 12 bases. Germline V gene sequence: CDR1 MDHEN, CDR2 SYDVKM. CDR3 length equals 17 residues. The DNA of the CDR3 is TGTGCCAGCAGTTTATACCAAGAGGGCCCGAACACCGGGGAGCTGTTTTTT. Amino acid sequence: CASSLYQEGPNTGELFF.

V gene TRBV4-2 combines with J gene TRBJ1-2; D not resolved. This CDR3 contains 15 residues. V was pared by 0 bases and J by 4 bases, with 12 bases between. Germline-derived CDR1 and CDR2 are LGHNA and YNFKEQ. The CDR3 reads CASSQEFTYRYGYTF. The CDR3 bases are TGTGCCAGCAGCCAAGAATTCACCTACCGCTATGGCTACACCTTC.

This chain links TRBV9 with TRBJ2-5; 9 bases fit TRBD2. Germline V gene sequence: CDR1 SGDLS, CDR2 YYNGEE. The CDR3 spans 17 residues. V gave up 3 bases and J gave up 0 bases; unmatched junction bases: 9. The CDR3 bases are TGTGCCAGCAGCGAAGTCCCCCTAGCGGGGTACCAAGAGACCCAGTACTTC. It specifies CASSEVPLAGYQETQYF.

V gene TRBV6-6 combines with J gene TRBJ1-5; 9 nucleotides line up with TRBD1. This CDR3 is built from 15 residues. With V trimmed by 6 bases and J by 0 bases, 3 bases remained unmatched. CDR1 is MNHNY, CDR2 SVGAGI, per germline (reference sequence). In nucleotides, the CDR3 is TGTGCCAGCAGAACGGACAGGGGTAGCAATCAGCCCCAGCATTTT. The encoded protein is CASRTDRGSNQPQHF.

V usage is TRBV2 and J usage is TRBJ1-1; D ambiguous. The V end was cut by 6 bases, the J end by 3 bases, with 14 bases between. The CDR3 covers 14 residues. CDR1 and CDR2 (germline): SNHLY, FYNNEI. Here the CDR3 reads CASRDTMADTEAFF. CDR3 sequence (DNA): TGTGCCAGCAGGGATACTATGGCGGACACTGAAGCTTTCTTT.

The rearrangement uses TRBV5-4 and TRBJ2-1; TRBD2 agrees at 10 bases. J lost 6 bases, V lost 0 bases, and 3 bases had no gene match. Germline V lookup: CDR1 SGHNT, CDR2 YYREEE (reference sequence). The CDR3 runs 15 residues. This chain's CDR3 is CASSLERGGLNEQFF. CDR3 nucleotide sequence: TGTGCCAGCAGCTTGGAGCGGGGGGGCCTCAATGAGCAGTTCTTC.

The chain carries TRBV5-6 and TRBJ2-6; D possibly corresponds to TRBD2 (6 bases). The germline CDR1 and CDR2 sequences are SGHDT and YYEEEE. This CDR3 spans 17 amino acids. V gave up 5 bases and J gave up 1 base, with 16 bases separating them. This chain's CDR3 is CASSQGLTFSGANVLTF. Written as DNA, the CDR3 is TGTGCCAGCAGTCAGGGACTTACCTTTTCTGGGGCCAACGTCCTGACTTTC. The complete variable domain, with remaining parts taken from reference TRBV5-6 and TRBJ2-6, reads DAGVTQSPTHLIKTRGQQVTLRCSPKSGHDTVSWYQQALGQGPQFIFQYYEEEERQRGNFPDRFSGHQFPNYSSELNVNALLLGDSALYLCASSQGLTFSGANVLTFGAGSRLTVL.